Listed below are T cell receptor beta chains from one sample, sequenced in a study of Ad26.COV2.S vaccination and SARS-CoV-2 variants. The assay was immunoSEQ multiplex PCR, and TCRdb's table has in-frame clones only and misses some. The data hold some 300,000 clones, with around four fifths observed a single time. The sample was peripheral blood, taken in a trial of Ad26.COV2.S vaccine versus placebo. These receptor sequences come from a person aged 18-60 years who received the Ad26.COV2.S COVID-19 vaccine or a placebo. CDR3s include the opening cysteine and the closing phenylalanine or tryptophan. Each record gives: D gene, V gene, J gene, clone size, CDR3 protein, CDR3 DNA. D genes are given only for firm matches. Clone size, where shown, is once, few, many, or a class for clones that have expanded.

D gene: -
V gene: TRBV19
J gene: TRBJ1-3
clone size: once
CDR3 protein: CASRQSSGNTIYF
CDR3 DNA: TGTGCCAGCAGACAGAGCTCTGGAAACACCATATATTTT

D gene: -
V gene: TRBV5-5
J gene: TRBJ1-4
clone size: few
CDR3 protein: CASSLEGTTNEKLFF
CDR3 DNA: TGTGCCAGCAGCTTGGAGGGAACAACTAATGAAAAACTGTTTTTT

D gene: -
V gene: TRBV5-6
J gene: TRBJ1-1
clone size: -
CDR3 protein: CASSLRWPGAEAFF
CDR3 DNA: TGTGCCAGCAGCTTGAGGTGGCCGGGCGCTGAAGCTTTCTTT

D gene: -
V gene: TRBV5-1
J gene: TRBJ1-2
clone size: -
CDR3 protein: CASSLQQGPDTF
CDR3 DNA: TGCGCCAGCAGCTTACAACAGGGTCCAGACACCTTC

D gene: TRBD2
V gene: TRBV28
J gene: TRBJ2-5
clone size: -
CDR3 protein: CASSYSSGGWETQYF
CDR3 DNA: TGTGCCAGCAGCTATTCTTCGGGGGGGTGGGAGACCCAGTACTTC

D gene: -
V gene: TRBV11-2
J gene: TRBJ1-1
clone size: -
CDR3 protein: CASSLLWGTEAFF
CDR3 DNA: TGTGCCAGCAGCTTGTTGTGGGGCACTGAAGCTTTCTTT

D gene: -
V gene: TRBV6-5
J gene: TRBJ1-1
clone size: few
CDR3 protein: CASSISGENTEAFF
CDR3 DNA: TGTGCCAGCAGTATTTCGGGGGAGAACACTGAAGCTTTCTTT

D gene: TRBD1
V gene: TRBV11-2
J gene: TRBJ1-4
clone size: -
CDR3 protein: CASSYPRQGGKLFF
CDR3 DNA: TGTGCCAGCAGCTACCCCCGGCAGGGGGGAAAACTGTTTTTT

D gene: -
V gene: TRBV6-5
J gene: TRBJ2-5
clone size: -
CDR3 protein: CASSYPEGLTQYF
CDR3 DNA: TGTGCCAGCAGTTACCCTGAGGGTCTCACCCAGTACTTC

D gene: -
V gene: TRBV6-5
J gene: TRBJ2-7
clone size: -
CDR3 protein: CASRQTPAGPYEQYF
CDR3 DNA: TGTGCCAGCAGACAAACTCCTGCAGGACCCTACGAGCAGTACTTC

D gene: -
V gene: TRBV29-1
J gene: TRBJ1-2
clone size: once
CDR3 protein: CSVEANRRDGYTF
CDR3 DNA: TGCAGCGTTGAGGCGAACAGGCGGGATGGCTACACCTTC

D gene: -
V gene: TRBV2
J gene: TRBJ2-7
clone size: -
CDR3 protein: CASSIQGTQQYF
CDR3 DNA: TGTGCCAGCAGTATTCAGGGGACTCAGCAGTACTTC

D gene: -
V gene: TRBV7-8
J gene: TRBJ1-5
clone size: -
CDR3 protein: CASSLNRVSNQPQHF
CDR3 DNA: TGTGCCAGCAGCTTAAACAGGGTGAGCAATCAGCCCCAGCATTTT

D gene: -
V gene: TRBV30
J gene: TRBJ2-7
clone size: -
CDR3 protein: CAWSVRKGRSYEQYF
CDR3 DNA: TGTGCCTGGAGTGTACGGAAAGGACGCTCCTACGAGCAGTACTTC

D gene: TRBD1
V gene: TRBV7-3
J gene: TRBJ2-1
clone size: -
CDR3 protein: CASSPLWGQSSYNEQFF
CDR3 DNA: TGTGCCAGCAGCCCCCTCTGGGGACAGAGCTCCTACAATGAGCAGTTCTTC

D gene: -
V gene: TRBV7-9
J gene: TRBJ1-2
clone size: -
CDR3 protein: CASSLLHYGYTF
CDR3 DNA: TGTGCCAGCAGCTTATTGCACTATGGCTACACCTTC

D gene: -
V gene: TRBV6-5
J gene: TRBJ1-1
clone size: -
CDR3 protein: CASSLNGGTEAFF
CDR3 DNA: TGTGCCAGCAGCCTGAATGGGGGCACTGAAGCTTTCTTT

D gene: -
V gene: TRBV7-9
J gene: TRBJ2-1
clone size: -
CDR3 protein: CASSKTSAEGTGEQFF
CDR3 DNA: TGTGCCAGCAGTAAAACCTCGGCGGAGGGAACGGGTGAGCAGTTCTTC

D gene: -
V gene: TRBV6-2/TRBV6-3
J gene: TRBJ2-5
clone size: few
CDR3 protein: CASSPGPQETQYF
CDR3 DNA: TGTGCCAGCAGTCCAGGGCCTCAAGAGACCCAGTACTTC

D gene: -
V gene: TRBV13
J gene: TRBJ1-5
clone size: -
CDR3 protein: CASTQAGCFSNQPQHF
CDR3 DNA: TGTGCCAGCACCCAGGCCGGGTGTTTCAGTAATCAGCCCCAGCATTTT

D gene: -
V gene: TRBV5-5
J gene: TRBJ1-4
clone size: -
CDR3 protein: CASSPDRGTNEKLFF
CDR3 DNA: TGTGCCAGCAGCCCAGATCGGGGAACTAATGAAAAACTGTTTTTT

D gene: TRBD1
V gene: TRBV6-4
J gene: TRBJ2-1
clone size: -
CDR3 protein: CASSAQGAGNEQFF
CDR3 DNA: TGTGCCAGCAGTGCGCAGGGGGCCGGGAATGAGCAGTTCTTC

D gene: TRBD2
V gene: TRBV30
J gene: TRBJ2-3
clone size: -
CDR3 protein: CAWSVGGGRDTQYF
CDR3 DNA: TGTGCCTGGAGTGTGGGCGGGGGGAGAGATACGCAGTATTTT

D gene: TRBD1
V gene: TRBV5-4
J gene: TRBJ2-5
clone size: -
CDR3 protein: CASSSQGTQETQYF
CDR3 DNA: TGTGCCAGCAGCTCACAGGGGACCCAAGAGACCCAGTACTTC

D gene: -
V gene: TRBV5-6
J gene: TRBJ1-2
clone size: -
CDR3 protein: CASSLARRNYGYTF
CDR3 DNA: TGTGCCAGCAGCTTGGCGCGGAGGAACTATGGCTACACCTTC

D gene: TRBD1
V gene: TRBV6-5
J gene: TRBJ2-5
clone size: -
CDR3 protein: CASTGQGRETQYF
CDR3 DNA: TGTGCCAGCACTGGACAGGGTCGAGAGACCCAGTACTTC

D gene: -
V gene: TRBV5-4
J gene: TRBJ2-7
clone size: once
CDR3 protein: CASSLPESYEQYF
CDR3 DNA: TGTGCCAGCAGCTTACCTGAGAGCTACGAGCAGTACTTC

D gene: TRBD1
V gene: TRBV6-6
J gene: TRBJ1-2
clone size: -
CDR3 protein: CASSRSDRALGGYTF
CDR3 DNA: TGTGCCAGCAGTCGATCGGACAGGGCCCTCGGGGGCTACACCTTC

D gene: TRBD2
V gene: TRBV6-4
J gene: TRBJ2-2
clone size: -
CDR3 protein: CASSDPGRVLNTGELFF
CDR3 DNA: TGTGCCAGCAGTGACCCAGGGAGGGTGCTAAACACCGGGGAGCTGTTTTTT

D gene: -
V gene: TRBV27
J gene: TRBJ2-7
clone size: -
CDR3 protein: CASRDMASYEQYF
CDR3 DNA: TGTGCCAGTAGGGACATGGCTTCCTACGAGCAGTACTTC

D gene: TRBD1
V gene: TRBV7-2
J gene: TRBJ2-3
clone size: -
CDR3 protein: CASSPGQATDTQYF
CDR3 DNA: TGTGCCAGCAGCCCGGGACAGGCCACAGATACGCAGTATTTT

D gene: TRBD1
V gene: TRBV28
J gene: TRBJ1-6
clone size: -
CDR3 protein: CASSRGQGVNSPLHF
CDR3 DNA: TGTGCCAGCAGCCGCGGACAGGGGGTTAATTCACCCCTCCACTTT

D gene: TRBD2
V gene: TRBV5-5
J gene: TRBJ2-2
clone size: -
CDR3 protein: CASSLAGVPGELFF
CDR3 DNA: TGTGCCAGCAGCTTAGCGGGGGTGCCCGGGGAGCTGTTTTTT

D gene: TRBD2
V gene: TRBV7-9
J gene: TRBJ2-2
clone size: -
CDR3 protein: CASSKASGGSTGELFF
CDR3 DNA: TGTGCCAGCAGCAAAGCTAGCGGGGGGAGCACCGGGGAGCTGTTTTTT

D gene: TRBD1
V gene: TRBV11-2
J gene: TRBJ1-5
clone size: -
CDR3 protein: CASSLIVRQGGQPQHF
CDR3 DNA: TGTGCCAGCAGCTTAATTGTAAGGCAGGGGGGTCAGCCCCAGCATTTT

D gene: TRBD1
V gene: TRBV2
J gene: TRBJ1-5
clone size: once
CDR3 protein: CASSATGADQPQHF
CDR3 DNA: TGTGCCAGCAGTGCGACAGGGGCGGATCAGCCCCAGCATTTT

D gene: -
V gene: TRBV6-1
J gene: TRBJ1-2
clone size: few
CDR3 protein: CASSEEAAGMSDYTF
CDR3 DNA: TGTGCCAGCAGTGAAGAGGCGGCAGGGATGTCAGACTACACCTTC